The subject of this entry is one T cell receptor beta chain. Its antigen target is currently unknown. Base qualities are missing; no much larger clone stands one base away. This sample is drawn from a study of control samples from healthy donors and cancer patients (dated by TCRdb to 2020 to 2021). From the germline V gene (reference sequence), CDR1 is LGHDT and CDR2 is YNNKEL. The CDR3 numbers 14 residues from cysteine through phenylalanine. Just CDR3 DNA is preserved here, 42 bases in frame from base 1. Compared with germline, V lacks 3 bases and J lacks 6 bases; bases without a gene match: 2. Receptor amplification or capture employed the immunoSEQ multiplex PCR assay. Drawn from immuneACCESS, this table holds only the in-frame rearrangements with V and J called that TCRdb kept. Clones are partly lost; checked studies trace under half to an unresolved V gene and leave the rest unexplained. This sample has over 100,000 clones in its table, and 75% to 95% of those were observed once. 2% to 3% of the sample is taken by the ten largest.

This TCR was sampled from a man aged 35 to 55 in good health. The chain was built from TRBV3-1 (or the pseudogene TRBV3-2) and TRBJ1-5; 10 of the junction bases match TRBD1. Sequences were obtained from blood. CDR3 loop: CASSQGQGTQPQHF. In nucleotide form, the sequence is TGTGCCAGCAGCCAGGGACAGGGGACTCAGCCCCAGCATTTT.